Listed here is a single T cell receptor (beta chain). This specimen belongs to a study of control samples from healthy donors and cancer patients. The V and J ends lost 1 base and 7 bases respectively, with 9 bases between them. This CDR3 spans 14 amino acids. From germline, CDR1 is SGHKS and CDR2 YYEKEE (reference sequence). Profiled with immunoSEQ multiplex PCR; TCRdb holds only in-frame clones, not every one. Found here are 100,000 to 150,000 clones, about 91% of them singletons; the top ten hold 8.5% to 10%. The TCR sequence derives from a man younger than 35 in good health. Sequencing was carried out using blood. The chain employs TRBV5-5 and TRBJ1-6, with D uncertain. The CDR3 is CASSLRQPNSPLHF. CDR3 nucleotide sequence: TGTGCCAGCAGCTTGAGGCAGCCCAATTCACCCCTCCACTTT.